This is a list of T cell receptor beta chains from one sample in a study of T cell repertoires in cytomegalovirus infection. These TCRs' antigens remain unknown. TCRdb used MiXCR to reprocess the reads, holding one entry per CDR3 protein. Among 370,000 or so distinct CDR3 sequences listed, approximately 35% were seen once. This specimen consisted of cultured PBMCs, obtained from culture after CMV antigen stimulation. Source of these receptors: a human donor in good health (CMV status not recorded). Some clones in this sample may be carry-over from other donors' samples. Each CDR3 is given with its conserved first and last residue. Each record gives: CDR3 DNA, CDR3 protein, CDR3 length, V gene, D gene, clone size, J gene. A D gene is named only where the DNA matches it firmly. Clone size appears in some rows only: once, few, many, or a class for an expanded clone.

DNA: TGTGCCAGCAGCCAAGAGAGCGCGGGAGGCTCCTACAATGAGCAGTTCTTC
CDR3: CASSQESAGGSYNEQFF
length: 17
V: TRBV4-2
D: TRBD2
size: few
J: TRBJ2-1

DNA: TGCAGTGCTGCAGGGGGCATTAGGTATGAGCAGTTCTTC
CDR3: CSAAGGIRYEQFF
length: 13
V: TRBV20-1
D: TRBD1
size: few
J: TRBJ2-1

DNA: TGTGCCAGCAGCTCCGACATAGCCAAAAACATTCAGTACTTC
CDR3: CASSSDIAKNIQYF
length: 14
V: TRBV7-2
D: .
size: few
J: TRBJ2-4

DNA: TGCAGTGTCAAGCGGGAGACAGGGGAGCAGTACTTC
CDR3: CSVKRETGEQYF
length: 12
V: TRBV20-1
D: .
size: few
J: TRBJ2-7

DNA: TGTGCCAGCAGCTGGACTAGCGGGTACGAGCAGTACTTC
CDR3: CASSWTSGYEQYF
length: 13
V: TRBV7-3
D: TRBD2
size: few
J: TRBJ2-7

DNA: TGTGCCAGCAGCTTTCAAAACAGTCGTGGAAACACCATATATTTT
CDR3: CASSFQNSRGNTIYF
length: 15
V: TRBV7-2
D: .
size: .
J: TRBJ1-3

DNA: TGTGCCAGCAGCTCGACTGTAAATGAGCAGTTCTTC
CDR3: CASSSTVNEQFF
length: 12
V: TRBV7-2
D: .
size: .
J: TRBJ2-1

DNA: TGCAGTGCTAGAGAGGGTCGCTACTCTGGAAACACCATATATTTT
CDR3: CSAREGRYSGNTIYF
length: 15
V: TRBV20-1
D: .
size: few
J: TRBJ1-3

DNA: TGTGCCAGCGGTCGGCCGGGAGCAGTAGCAGATACGCAGTATTTT
CDR3: CASGRPGAVADTQYF
length: 15
V: TRBV7-6
D: .
size: .
J: TRBJ2-3

DNA: TGTGCCAGCAGCCAGTACGTGCGGCGCTCTGGGGCCAACGTCCTGACTTTC
CDR3: CASSQYVRRSGANVLTF
length: 17
V: TRBV19
D: .
size: .
J: TRBJ2-6

DNA: TGTGCCAGCAGCTCCTTACCAAGGAGCGGGAGCAGGTACGAGCAGTACTTC
CDR3: CASSSLPRSGSRYEQYF
length: 17
V: TRBV7-8
D: TRBD2
size: few
J: TRBJ2-7